The rows below give T cell receptor beta chains drawn from one sample of a study of blood T cell repertoires in COVID-19. Measured with immunoSEQ multiplex PCR; TCRdb has only the in-frame clones, and not every one. The table has fewer than 200,000 clones, just under 85% seen once. Material: peripheral blood. These TCRs come from a man aged 40-55 years who had recovered from COVID-19. Both conserved end residues are part of each CDR3. Each record gives: D gene, clone size, V gene, J gene, CDR3 DNA, CDR3 protein. D genes are given only for firm matches. Expanded clones get a size class; other rows say once, few or many, or leave the size out.

d_call: TRBD2; clone_size: .; v_call: TRBV20-1; j_call: TRBJ2-7; cdr3_nt: TGCAGTGCTAGTACGGGGTTAGCGGGAGGGGTGGACGAGCAGTACTTC; cdr3_aa: CSASTGLAGGVDEQYF
d_call: TRBD1; clone_size: once; v_call: TRBV7-8; j_call: TRBJ2-2; cdr3_nt: TGTGCCAGCAGCACCAGGACAGGGGGCTTCACCGGGGAGCTGTTTTTT; cdr3_aa: CASSTRTGGFTGELFF
d_call: TRBD2; clone_size: .; v_call: TRBV4-1; j_call: TRBJ2-5; cdr3_nt: TGCGCCAGCAGCCAAGGCCTCCGGGACTACCTTCGGGAGACCCAGTACTTC; cdr3_aa: CASSQGLRDYLRETQYF
d_call: .; clone_size: .; v_call: TRBV7-2; j_call: TRBJ1-4; cdr3_nt: TGTGCCAGCAGCTTAGCTCCCAGGGATCCTAATGAAAAACTGTTTTTT; cdr3_aa: CASSLAPRDPNEKLFF
d_call: .; clone_size: .; v_call: TRBV5-8; j_call: TRBJ2-7; cdr3_nt: TGTGCCAGCAGCTACCGGGGAGACTACGTTGAGCAGTACTTC; cdr3_aa: CASSYRGDYVEQYF
d_call: .; clone_size: few; v_call: TRBV29-1; j_call: TRBJ1-2; cdr3_nt: TGCAGCGTCCGCGGGGGCGGGGGCGTAGTTGGCTACACCTTC; cdr3_aa: CSVRGGGGVVGYTF
d_call: .; clone_size: .; v_call: TRBV5-4; j_call: TRBJ2-5; cdr3_nt: TGTGCCAGCAGCTTTACTTATCAAGAGACCCAGTACTTC; cdr3_aa: CASSFTYQETQYF
d_call: .; clone_size: many; v_call: TRBV29-1; j_call: TRBJ2-7; cdr3_nt: TGCAGCGTTGTTCGGGGGAGCGAGCAGTACTTC; cdr3_aa: CSVVRGSEQYF
d_call: TRBD1; clone_size: .; v_call: TRBV30; j_call: TRBJ1-2; cdr3_nt: TGTGCCTGTCCTCTGGTCCCAGGGGGCGCTGGTGGCTACACCTTC; cdr3_aa: CACPLVPGGAGGYTF
d_call: TRBD2; clone_size: .; v_call: TRBV4-2; j_call: TRBJ2-5; cdr3_nt: TGTGCCAGCAGCCAAGCGGGACTAGCGGGAGTCGGGCAAGAGACCCAGTACTTC; cdr3_aa: CASSQAGLAGVGQETQYF
d_call: .; clone_size: .; v_call: TRBV2; j_call: TRBJ2-1; cdr3_nt: TGTGCCAGCAGTGAGGAGAGCGGCAATGAGCAGTTCTTC; cdr3_aa: CASSEESGNEQFF
d_call: .; clone_size: .; v_call: TRBV10-3; j_call: TRBJ1-1; cdr3_nt: TGTGCCATCAGTGAGACAGGGCCTATTGAAGCTTTCTTT; cdr3_aa: CAISETGPIEAFF
d_call: .; clone_size: .; v_call: TRBV6-6; j_call: TRBJ2-7; cdr3_nt: TGTGCCAGCAACATTCGAGGGGGATACGAGCAGTACTTC; cdr3_aa: CASNIRGGYEQYF
d_call: .; clone_size: .; v_call: TRBV30; j_call: TRBJ2-7; cdr3_nt: TGTGCCTGGAGTGTGGAACAGGGTATAGCCTTC; cdr3_aa: CAWSVEQGIAF
d_call: .; clone_size: .; v_call: TRBV21-1; j_call: TRBJ2-2; cdr3_nt: TGTGCCAGCAGCTTAAACTACACCGGGGAGCTGTTTTTT; cdr3_aa: CASSLNYTGELFF
d_call: TRBD2; clone_size: .; v_call: TRBV27; j_call: TRBJ2-7; cdr3_nt: TGTGCCAGCAGCGGCCGGGGGGGACCGAGCTACGAGCAGTACTTC; cdr3_aa: CASSGRGGPSYEQYF
d_call: .; clone_size: .; v_call: TRBV11-2; j_call: TRBJ2-4; cdr3_nt: TGTGCCAGCAGCTCTTCCAAGAGGGACTTCAAAAACATTCAGTACTTC; cdr3_aa: CASSSSKRDFKNIQYF
d_call: TRBD1; clone_size: once; v_call: TRBV6-5; j_call: TRBJ1-6; cdr3_nt: TGTGCCAGCAGCCCCGGGACAGTGAGGAATTCACCCCTCCACTTT; cdr3_aa: CASSPGTVRNSPLHF
d_call: .; clone_size: .; v_call: TRBV19; j_call: TRBJ2-3; cdr3_nt: TGTGCCAGTAGCGTTAGAGGTTCAGATACGCAGTATTTT; cdr3_aa: CASSVRGSDTQYF
d_call: .; clone_size: .; v_call: TRBV4-1; j_call: TRBJ1-4; cdr3_nt: TGCGCCAGCAGCCAAGTCAGGGGAGAAAAACTGTTTTTT; cdr3_aa: CASSQVRGEKLFF
d_call: .; clone_size: .; v_call: TRBV19; j_call: TRBJ1-5; cdr3_nt: TGTGCCAGTAGTCAGGGCCAGCCCCAGCATTTT; cdr3_aa: CASSQGQPQHF
d_call: .; clone_size: .; v_call: TRBV6-5; j_call: TRBJ2-2; cdr3_nt: TGTGCCAGCAAGCCCGCCACCGGGGAGCTGTTTTTT; cdr3_aa: CASKPATGELFF
d_call: .; clone_size: .; v_call: TRBV28; j_call: TRBJ2-7; cdr3_nt: TGTGCCAGCAGCCCTGCCTACGAGCAGTACTTC; cdr3_aa: CASSPAYEQYF
d_call: TRBD1; clone_size: .; v_call: TRBV19; j_call: TRBJ2-7; cdr3_nt: TGTGCCAGTAGTAGACAACAGGGGGACGAGCAGTACTTC; cdr3_aa: CASSRQQGDEQYF
d_call: TRBD2; clone_size: .; v_call: TRBV5-1; j_call: TRBJ2-2; cdr3_nt: TGCGCCAGCAGTTTAAACCCGCGGGAGGGCACCGGGGAGCTGTTTTTT; cdr3_aa: CASSLNPREGTGELFF
d_call: .; clone_size: .; v_call: TRBV9; j_call: TRBJ2-2; cdr3_nt: TGTGCCAGCAGCGCCCTGGGGGGTCACGGGGAGCTGTTTTTT; cdr3_aa: CASSALGGHGELFF
d_call: TRBD2; clone_size: .; v_call: TRBV19; j_call: TRBJ2-3; cdr3_nt: TGTGCCAGTAGAGTGTACAGGAGCCCTAGCGGAGCTTACACAGATACGCAGTATTTT; cdr3_aa: CASRVYRSPSGAYTDTQYF
d_call: .; clone_size: .; v_call: TRBV4-1; j_call: TRBJ1-1; cdr3_nt: TGCGCCAGCAGGGGGGCGGACGGGGAAGAAGCTTTCTTT; cdr3_aa: CASRGADGEEAFF
d_call: TRBD2; clone_size: .; v_call: TRBV10-3; j_call: TRBJ2-1; cdr3_nt: TGTGCCACCGGACTAGCGGGATACAATGAGCAGTTCTTC; cdr3_aa: CATGLAGYNEQFF
d_call: .; clone_size: .; v_call: TRBV3-1/TRBV3-2; j_call: TRBJ2-7; cdr3_nt: TGTGCCAGCAGCCCGTGGACAGATCCCTACGAGCAGTACTTC; cdr3_aa: CASSPWTDPYEQYF
d_call: .; clone_size: .; v_call: TRBV27; j_call: TRBJ2-2; cdr3_nt: TGTGCCAGCAGACGAGCGAACACCGGGGAGCTGTTTTTT; cdr3_aa: CASRRANTGELFF
d_call: TRBD1; clone_size: .; v_call: TRBV28; j_call: TRBJ1-2; cdr3_nt: TGTGCCAGCAGACTACAGGGGGGCAATGGCTACACCTTC; cdr3_aa: CASRLQGGNGYTF
d_call: TRBD2; clone_size: .; v_call: TRBV30; j_call: TRBJ2-1; cdr3_nt: TGTGCCTGGAGTGTACGGCCCAGACTAGCGGAATTTCGGAATGAGCAGTTCTTC; cdr3_aa: CAWSVRPRLAEFRNEQFF
d_call: .; clone_size: .; v_call: TRBV19; j_call: TRBJ2-7; cdr3_nt: TGTGCCAGTGGGCTGGACGAGCAGTACTTC; cdr3_aa: CASGLDEQYF
d_call: .; clone_size: .; v_call: TRBV12-3/TRBV12-4; j_call: TRBJ2-1; cdr3_nt: TGTGCCAGCAGTTTCAGGGTAAACAATGAGCAGTTCTTC; cdr3_aa: CASSFRVNNEQFF
d_call: .; clone_size: .; v_call: TRBV28; j_call: TRBJ2-7; cdr3_nt: TGTGCCAGCAGTGGACAGCGCTACGAGCAGTACTTC; cdr3_aa: CASSGQRYEQYF
d_call: .; clone_size: .; v_call: TRBV29-1; j_call: TRBJ2-3; cdr3_nt: TGCAGCGTTGTAAGTCAGACTAGTTATACGCAGTATTTT; cdr3_aa: CSVVSQTSYTQYF
d_call: .; clone_size: once; v_call: TRBV6-2/TRBV6-3; j_call: TRBJ2-6; cdr3_nt: TGTGCCAGCAGTTACTCGAGGGTCTCCACCCCAGGGGCCAACGTCCTGACTTTC; cdr3_aa: CASSYSRVSTPGANVLTF
d_call: .; clone_size: few; v_call: TRBV12-3/TRBV12-4; j_call: TRBJ1-1; cdr3_nt: TGTGCCAGCAGTAAGGAGGTGCGGGGCGCTTTCTTT; cdr3_aa: CASSKEVRGAFF
d_call: TRBD1; clone_size: .; v_call: TRBV6-5; j_call: TRBJ1-5; cdr3_nt: TGTGCCAGCAGGGTCCAGGGGACAGGGGATCAGCCCCAGCATTTT; cdr3_aa: CASRVQGTGDQPQHF
d_call: .; clone_size: .; v_call: TRBV12-3/TRBV12-4; j_call: TRBJ1-2; cdr3_nt: TGTGCCAGCAGACCGACGGGGTATGGCTACACCTTC; cdr3_aa: CASRPTGYGYTF
d_call: .; clone_size: .; v_call: TRBV4-2; j_call: TRBJ2-5; cdr3_nt: TGTGCCAGCAGCCAAGTAGCGAATAGGGAGGCTCAAGAGACCCAGTACTTC; cdr3_aa: CASSQVANREAQETQYF
d_call: TRBD1; clone_size: .; v_call: TRBV6-5; j_call: TRBJ1-2; cdr3_nt: TGTGCCAGCAATAACCCCGGGACAGACTATGGCTACACCTTC; cdr3_aa: CASNNPGTDYGYTF
d_call: .; clone_size: .; v_call: TRBV18; j_call: TRBJ2-1; cdr3_nt: TGTGCCAGCTCACACGCCTACAGGACCAAGGTGGCCAATGAGCAGTTCTTC; cdr3_aa: CASSHAYRTKVANEQFF
d_call: TRBD1; clone_size: .; v_call: TRBV7-9; j_call: TRBJ2-7; cdr3_nt: TGTGCCAGCAGCTTAGGGGACAGGCTCTACGAGCAGTACTTC; cdr3_aa: CASSLGDRLYEQYF
d_call: .; clone_size: .; v_call: TRBV5-1; j_call: TRBJ2-2; cdr3_nt: TGCGCCAGCAGCTTGACAGCCGGGGAGCTGTTTTTT; cdr3_aa: CASSLTAGELFF
d_call: .; clone_size: .; v_call: TRBV18; j_call: TRBJ2-1; cdr3_nt: TGTGCCAGCTCACTCGACCGATCTACCTGGGGAGAGTTCTTC; cdr3_aa: CASSLDRSTWGEFF
d_call: TRBD2; clone_size: .; v_call: TRBV5-1; j_call: TRBJ2-3; cdr3_nt: TGCGCCAGCAGCTTGGGAGAACTAGCGGGCACAGATACGCAGTATTTT; cdr3_aa: CASSLGELAGTDTQYF
d_call: TRBD2; clone_size: few; v_call: TRBV6-2/TRBV6-3; j_call: TRBJ2-2; cdr3_nt: TGTGCCAGCAGTAGCTTACGGACTAGCGGGGGTTACACCGGGGAGCTGTTTTTT; cdr3_aa: CASSSLRTSGGYTGELFF
d_call: .; clone_size: .; v_call: TRBV30; j_call: TRBJ1-5; cdr3_nt: TGTGCCTGGAGCAGCGGAGGGGTCAATCAGCCCCAGCATTTT; cdr3_aa: CAWSSGGVNQPQHF
d_call: .; clone_size: .; v_call: TRBV19; j_call: TRBJ2-1; cdr3_nt: TGTGCCAGTAGTAGTCGGGAGACCCACAATGAGCAGTTCTTC; cdr3_aa: CASSSRETHNEQFF
d_call: TRBD1; clone_size: .; v_call: TRBV19; j_call: TRBJ1-1; cdr3_nt: TGTGCCAGTAGTATAGATCAAAGGACAGGTGAAGCTTTCTTT; cdr3_aa: CASSIDQRTGEAFF
d_call: .; clone_size: many; v_call: TRBV2; j_call: TRBJ1-5; cdr3_nt: TGTGCCTTTGGGACGGCGGGGAATCAGCCCCAGCATTTT; cdr3_aa: CAFGTAGNQPQHF